The text below deals with one T cell receptor (beta chain). Its specificity is unknown. The study assayed around 9.2 x 10^4 TCR templates per sample. Repertoires were generated with immunoSEQ multiplex PCR, while TCRdb's copy carries only in-frame clones and drops some. This table has 100,000 to 120,000 clones, 92% appearing once. This entry is derived from a study of siplizumab effects on memory and regulatory T cells. General study findings and limits: Both greater diversity than memory cells and a major contribution to the alloresponse seemed to characterize naive T cells. Some alloreactive sequences were traceable to unstimulated CD4+ memory cells, and siplizumab significantly reduced them.

The CDR3 runs to 14 residues. V shed 6 bases, J shed 5 bases, and the junction held 4 bases outside the gene matches. Sequencing was done on a sample of CD4+ T cells sorted from blood. This receptor was obtained from a human donor in good health. The chain carries TRBV23-1 and TRBJ2-5; 12 bases align to TRBD1. TRBV23-1 is an open reading frame whose function is uncertain. CDR3 DNA: TGCGCCAGCAGGGGGACAGGGGGCAGGGAGACCCAGTACTTC. Translating it yields CASRGTGGRETQYF.